Listed below are T cell receptor beta chains from one sample, sequenced in a study of T cell repertoires in cytomegalovirus infection. Via MiXCR, TCRdb re-called the reads, giving one row per CDR3 protein. The sample shows fewer than 200,000 distinct CDR3 sequences, roughly 19% of them seen only once. Input material: PBMCs. These receptors all stem from a human donor in good health (CMV status not recorded). Some clones in this sample may be carry-over from other donors' samples. CDR3s include the opening cysteine and the closing phenylalanine or tryptophan. The order of the fields is clone size, V gene, J gene, D gene, CDR3 protein, CDR3 DNA. D genes are given only for firm matches. For some rows the clone size is stated as once, few or many, or as a class when expanded; others skip it.

abundance: many; v_gene: TRBV7-2; j_gene: TRBJ2-7; d_gene: NA; CDR3aa: CASSQTGPGGQYF; CDR3nt: TGTGCCAGCAGCCAGACAGGGCCGGGGGGGCAGTACTTC
abundance: NA; v_gene: TRBV5-6; j_gene: TRBJ1-5; d_gene: TRBD1; CDR3aa: CASSSSGQGNQPQHF; CDR3nt: TGTGCCAGCAGCTCGTCGGGACAGGGGAATCAGCCCCAGCATTTT
abundance: many; v_gene: TRBV7-9; j_gene: TRBJ2-7; d_gene: TRBD1; CDR3aa: CASSLAFPGQMYF; CDR3nt: TGTGCCAGCAGCTTAGCGTTCCCGGGACAGATGTACTTC
abundance: few; v_gene: TRBV19; j_gene: TRBJ2-2; d_gene: TRBD2; CDR3aa: CASSISGSTGELFF; CDR3nt: TGTGCCAGTAGTATAAGCGGGAGCACCGGGGAGCTGTTTTTT
abundance: NA; v_gene: TRBV10-3; j_gene: TRBJ2-5; d_gene: TRBD1; CDR3aa: CAIRTDRQETQYF; CDR3nt: TGTGCCATCAGGACGGACAGGCAAGAGACCCAGTACTTC
abundance: NA; v_gene: TRBV29-1; j_gene: TRBJ2-1; d_gene: TRBD2; CDR3aa: CSITYGLAGMVPNDEQFF; CDR3nt: TGCAGCATAACTTACGGTCTAGCGGGAATGGTTCCAAACGATGAGCAGTTCTTC
abundance: many; v_gene: TRBV28; j_gene: TRBJ2-1; d_gene: NA; CDR3aa: CASLTGQISYNEQFF; CDR3nt: TGTGCCAGCTTAACAGGGCAAATTTCCTACAATGAGCAGTTCTTC
abundance: many; v_gene: TRBV12-3/TRBV12-4; j_gene: TRBJ2-1; d_gene: TRBD1; CDR3aa: CASRANRGDEQFF; CDR3nt: TGTGCCAGCAGGGCGAACAGGGGGGATGAGCAGTTCTTC
abundance: NA; v_gene: TRBV5-4; j_gene: TRBJ2-5; d_gene: TRBD2; CDR3aa: CASSRRLAEETQYF; CDR3nt: TGTGCCAGCAGCCGACGACTAGCGGAAGAGACCCAGTACTTC
abundance: few; v_gene: TRBV5-4; j_gene: TRBJ2-2; d_gene: NA; CDR3aa: CATTTSGTVNTGELFF; CDR3nt: TGTGCCACAACTACCTCCGGGACGGTGAACACCGGGGAGCTGTTTTTT
abundance: few; v_gene: TRBV28; j_gene: TRBJ2-5; d_gene: TRBD2; CDR3aa: CASSGLAGDTETQYF; CDR3nt: TGTGCCAGCAGTGGACTAGCGGGGGACACAGAGACCCAGTACTTC
abundance: many; v_gene: TRBV7-2; j_gene: TRBJ1-5; d_gene: NA; CDR3aa: CASSSFGPSAQHF; CDR3nt: TGTGCCAGCAGCTCATTCGGTCCCTCGGCCCAGCATTTT
abundance: few; v_gene: TRBV12-3/TRBV12-4; j_gene: TRBJ2-7; d_gene: NA; CDR3aa: CASSFGRRYEQYF; CDR3nt: TGTGCCAGCAGTTTCGGACGGCGCTACGAGCAGTACTTC
abundance: many; v_gene: TRBV7-2; j_gene: TRBJ2-7; d_gene: NA; CDR3aa: CASSLNLGGEQYF; CDR3nt: TGTGCCAGCAGCTTAAACTTAGGGGGCGAGCAGTACTTC
abundance: NA; v_gene: TRBV20-1; j_gene: TRBJ2-5; d_gene: TRBD2; CDR3aa: CSARDFSGGRQETQYF; CDR3nt: TGCAGTGCTAGAGATTTCAGCGGGGGGCGGCAAGAGACCCAGTACTTC
abundance: NA; v_gene: TRBV2; j_gene: TRBJ2-2; d_gene: TRBD2; CDR3aa: CASSPALGLAGGQRETGELFF; CDR3nt: TGTGCCAGCAGTCCAGCCTTAGGACTAGCGGGGGGGCAACGGGAAACCGGGGAGCTGTTTTTT
abundance: few; v_gene: TRBV11-2; j_gene: TRBJ2-2; d_gene: NA; CDR3aa: CASSFRTDITGELFF; CDR3nt: TGTGCCAGCAGCTTCCGGACAGATATCACCGGGGAGCTGTTTTTT
abundance: NA; v_gene: TRBV15; j_gene: TRBJ2-1; d_gene: NA; CDR3aa: CATSRKDNEQFF; CDR3nt: TGTGCCACCAGCAGAAAGGACAATGAGCAGTTCTTC
abundance: NA; v_gene: TRBV20-1; j_gene: TRBJ1-1; d_gene: TRBD1; CDR3aa: CSARDQQGRITEAFF; CDR3nt: TGCAGTGCTAGAGATCAACAGGGGAGGATCACTGAAGCTTTCTTT
abundance: many; v_gene: TRBV7-9; j_gene: TRBJ2-2; d_gene: TRBD1; CDR3aa: CASSARQGNTGELFF; CDR3nt: TGTGCCAGCAGCGCTAGACAGGGGAACACCGGGGAGCTGTTTTTT
abundance: NA; v_gene: TRBV7-9; j_gene: TRBJ2-7; d_gene: NA; CDR3aa: CASGSGPRGSYEQYF; CDR3nt: TGTGCCAGCGGCTCCGGGCCTCGGGGCTCCTACGAGCAGTACTTC
abundance: few; v_gene: TRBV28; j_gene: TRBJ1-3; d_gene: NA; CDR3aa: CASSFRGRTSRNTIYF; CDR3nt: TGTGCCAGCAGTTTCCGGGGTCGCACATCTAGAAACACCATATATTTT
abundance: many; v_gene: TRBV12-3/TRBV12-4; j_gene: TRBJ2-3; d_gene: TRBD2; CDR3aa: CASSYERGTTDTQYF; CDR3nt: TGTGCCAGCAGTTACGAGCGGGGGACCACAGATACGCAGTATTTT
abundance: few; v_gene: TRBV28; j_gene: TRBJ2-7; d_gene: TRBD1; CDR3aa: CASSLHLTGMFYEQYF; CDR3nt: TGTGCCAGCAGTTTGCACCTGACAGGGATGTTCTACGAGCAGTACTTC
abundance: few; v_gene: TRBV11-2; j_gene: TRBJ1-6; d_gene: NA; CDR3aa: CASSLAQYNSPLHF; CDR3nt: TGTGCCAGCAGCTTAGCGCAGTATAATTCACCCCTCCACTTT
abundance: NA; v_gene: TRBV7-9; j_gene: TRBJ1-1; d_gene: TRBD1; CDR3aa: CASSHTRDREGAFF; CDR3nt: TGTGCCAGCAGCCATACCCGCGACAGGGAGGGAGCTTTCTTT
abundance: NA; v_gene: TRBV19; j_gene: TRBJ2-5; d_gene: NA; CDR3aa: CASSIAGGYQETQYF; CDR3nt: TGTGCCAGTAGTATAGCGGGGGGCTACCAAGAGACCCAGTACTTC
abundance: NA; v_gene: TRBV2; j_gene: TRBJ1-5; d_gene: NA; CDR3aa: CASSEQGMDNQPQHF; CDR3nt: TGTGCCAGCAGCGAGCAGGGAATGGACAATCAGCCCCAGCATTTT
abundance: many; v_gene: TRBV11-2; j_gene: TRBJ2-3; d_gene: TRBD2; CDR3aa: CASSPLGEGPDTQYF; CDR3nt: TGTGCCAGCAGCCCATTGGGGGAGGGACCAGATACGCAGTATTTT
abundance: NA; v_gene: TRBV6-2/TRBV6-3; j_gene: TRBJ1-5; d_gene: NA; CDR3aa: CASSPRVLGNQPQHF; CDR3nt: TGTGCCAGCAGTCCCCGTGTTCTGGGCAATCAGCCCCAGCATTTT
abundance: few; v_gene: TRBV19; j_gene: TRBJ2-1; d_gene: TRBD2; CDR3aa: CASSIASGRTEQFF; CDR3nt: TGTGCCAGTAGTATCGCTAGCGGGAGGACGGAGCAGTTCTTC
abundance: few; v_gene: TRBV10-3; j_gene: TRBJ2-7; d_gene: NA; CDR3aa: CAISDIMKGPYEQYF; CDR3nt: TGTGCCATCAGTGATATTATGAAGGGTCCCTACGAGCAGTACTTC
abundance: NA; v_gene: TRBV20-1; j_gene: TRBJ2-7; d_gene: TRBD2; CDR3aa: CSARDSGEGYEQYF; CDR3nt: TGCAGTGCTAGAGATTCCGGGGAGGGCTACGAGCAGTACTTC
abundance: many; v_gene: TRBV19; j_gene: TRBJ1-5; d_gene: TRBD1; CDR3aa: CATNTGTGIHQPQHF; CDR3nt: TGTGCCACTAACACCGGGACAGGGATCCATCAGCCCCAGCATTTT
abundance: many; v_gene: TRBV7-2; j_gene: TRBJ2-3; d_gene: TRBD2; CDR3aa: CASSARLAASTDTQYF; CDR3nt: TGTGCCAGCAGCGCCCGACTAGCGGCTAGCACAGATACGCAGTATTTT
abundance: NA; v_gene: TRBV11-3; j_gene: TRBJ1-1; d_gene: NA; CDR3aa: CASSLGSREAFF; CDR3nt: TGTGCCAGCAGCTTAGGTAGCCGGGAGGCTTTCTTT
abundance: many; v_gene: TRBV6-1; j_gene: TRBJ1-2; d_gene: NA; CDR3aa: CASSEVGRRTRGYTF; CDR3nt: TGTGCCAGCAGTGAAGTGGGCCGGAGGACAAGGGGCTACACCTTC